This TCR beta chain was sequenced during a study of shared clonotypes between healthy human individuals. Study details: Used for every donor were three CD4 naive, three CD4 memory, two CD8 naive and one CD8 memory plate.

A deep-level run was used for the assay. The data were produced by immunoSEQ multiplex PCR, yet TCRdb's version contains in-frame clones alone and is incomplete. The table lists a few million clones, 90% to 95% of them singletons. CDR1 and CDR2 from the germline V gene are LNHDA and SQIVND (reference sequence). V dropped 5 bases and J dropped 0 bases, with 8 bases sitting between them. The length of the CDR3 is 15 residues. The J gene is TRBJ2-6, the V gene TRBV19; the D gene is possibly TRBD1 (5 bases). The source of this sequence is a man between 18 and 29 years old in good health. The sample was naive CD4+ T cells sorted from blood. Subset given: CD45RA+ positively selected. CDR3 region: CASSPQGSGANVLTF. In DNA form, the CDR3 reads TGTGCCAGTAGTCCCCAGGGCTCTGGGGCCAACGTCCTGACTTTC.